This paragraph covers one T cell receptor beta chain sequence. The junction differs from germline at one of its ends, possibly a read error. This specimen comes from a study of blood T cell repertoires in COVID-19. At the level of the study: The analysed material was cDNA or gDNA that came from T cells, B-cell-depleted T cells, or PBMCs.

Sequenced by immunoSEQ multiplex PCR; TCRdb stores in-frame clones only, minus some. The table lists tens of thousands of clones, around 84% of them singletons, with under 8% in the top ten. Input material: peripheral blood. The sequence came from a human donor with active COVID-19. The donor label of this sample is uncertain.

The DNA for the CDR3 is TGTGCCAGCAGCCCAACCACCGGGACTAGAGGAGACAATTTT. Protein: CASSPTTGTRGDNF. The V gene is TRBV11-2, the J gene TRBJ2-3; 8 nucleotides align to TRBD2. The CDR3 is 14 amino acids. The germline CDR1 and CDR2 sequences are SGHAT and FQNNGV.